The 21 T cell receptor beta chains in this list originate from one sample, sequenced in a study of blood T cells in healthy people across ages (dated by TCRdb to 2013 to 2016). Library creation used 5' RACE. TCRdb records Illumina HiSeq 2500 as the sequencer. A second 7 to 11 cycle PCR used a sample-barcoded 5' primer and a J-beta primer mix. TCRdb's own reprocessing of the public reads used fastp at Q25 and MiXCR and kept productive beta chains. Rows with one shared CDR3 protein collapse into an entry with the most common genes and DNA. Counted in this sample were roughly 1.6 million distinct CDR3 sequences; roughly 32% of them appeared once. The ten largest clonotypes hold around 11% of the sample. The sample was blood. These receptors all stem from a woman in her 30s in good health.

This clonotype has just a few counts. The V call is TRBV12-5, the J call TRBJ1-2, with D possibly TRBD1 on 5 matching bases. The germline V gene has CDR1 LGHNT and CDR2 FRNRAP. The CDR3 consists of 17 residues. V was trimmed by 0 bases and J by 5 bases, leaving 19 bases between them. DNA for the CDR3: TGTGCTAGTGGTTTGGTACTGGGCCGTGGGACCGAGTATGGCTACACCTTC. Its protein product is CASGLVLGRGTEYGYTF. Full variable domain (remainder filled in from reference TRBV12-5 and TRBJ1-2): DARVTQTPRHKVTEMGQEVTMRCQPILGHNTVFWYRQTMMQGLELLAYFRNRAPLDDSGMPKDRFSAEMPDATLATLKIQPSEPRDSAVYFCASGLVLGRGTEYGYTFGSGTRLTVV.

This clonotype was observed a few times. CDR3 residues: CASSSPGVTDTQYF. DNA of the CDR3: TGTGCCAGCAGCTCACCGGGGGTGACAGATACGCAGTATTTT. The chain carries TRBV7-9 and TRBJ2-3, with D perhaps matching TRBD2 (6 bases). The CDR3 length is 14 residues. The germline CDR1 and CDR2 sequences are SEHNR and FQNEAQ (reference sequence). Trimming took off 4 bases at V and 3 bases at J, with 11 bases between the two ends. Full variable domain (remainder filled in from reference TRBV7-9 and TRBJ2-3): DTGVSQNPRHKITKRGQNVTFRCDPISEHNRLYWYRQTLGQGPEFLTYFQNEAQLEKSRLLSDRFSAERPKGSFSTLEIQRTEQGDSAMYLCASSSPGVTDTQYFGPGTRLTVL.

A few counts support this clonotype. V gene TRBV9 combines with J gene TRBJ2-5, with TRBD1 matching 8 bases. V gave up 4 bases and J gave up 4 bases; unmatched junction bases: 9. The CDR3 sequence is 15 residues long. The germline V gene has CDR1 SGDLS and CDR2 YYNGEE. The CDR3 nucleotides read TGTGCCAGCAGCCTACAGGGGGTAGAGGGAGAGACCCAGTACTTC. Amino acid sequence: CASSLQGVEGETQYF. The full variable domain, completed using reference TRBV9 and TRBJ2-5, is DSGVTQTPKHLITATGQRVTLRCSPRSGDLSVYWYQQSLDQGLQFLIQYYNGEERAKGNILERFSAQQFPDLHSELNLSSLELGDSALYFCASSLQGVEGETQYFGPGTRLLVL.

The chain links TRBV3-1 to TRBJ2-1, with D perhaps assigned TRBD1 or TRBD2 (5 bases each). Germline values: CDR1 LGHDT, CDR2 YNNKEL (reference sequence). This CDR3 is 14 amino acids long. The V gene lost 2 bases and the J gene lost 7 bases, with 12 bases spanning the gap. CDR3 nucleotide sequence: TGTGCCAGCAGCCAACCGGGGACGAGTAATGAGCAGTTCTTC. Translated: CASSQPGTSNEQFF.

The rearrangement links TRBV10-3 to TRBJ2-1; TRBD2 might be the D (6 bases). There are 13 residues in the CDR3. Per germline, CDR1 ENHRY and CDR2 SYGVKD. Trimming took off 6 bases at V and 0 bases at J, with 6 bases between the two ends. DNA for the CDR3: TGTGCCATCAGGGGGGGCTCCTACAATGAGCAGTTCTTC. It codes for CAIRGGSYNEQFF.

This clonotype was picked up a small number of times. The chain combines TRBV18 with TRBJ2-1; D is perhaps TRBD2 (6 bases). Trimming removed 0 bases from V and 1 base from J, with 13 bases in between. Germline CDR1 and CDR2: KGHSH and LQKENI. The CDR3 runs 17 residues. The CDR3 bases are TGTGCCAGCTCACCACCGGGTAGCGGTCAATCCTACAATGAGCAGTTCTTC. It specifies CASSPPGSGQSYNEQFF. Filled out from reference TRBV18 and TRBJ2-1, the complete variable domain reads NAGVMQNPRHLVRRRGQEARLRCSPMKGHSHVYWYRQLPEEGLKFMVYLQKENIIDESGMPKERFSAEFPKEGPSILRIQQVVRGDSAAYFCASSPPGSGQSYNEQFFGPGTRLTVL.

V usage is TRBV14 and J usage is TRBJ1-2; the match to TRBD1 covers 7 bases. The CDR3 sequence is 14 residues long. CDR1 and CDR2 from the germline V gene are SGHDN and FVKESK. V lost 2 bases and J lost 8; bases outside the gene matches: 8. The CDR3, as DNA: TGTGCCAGCAGCCAACTAACAGGGGTCGAGGGCTACACCTTC. Amino acid sequence: CASSQLTGVEGYTF. The whole variable domain, filled in from reference TRBV14 and TRBJ1-2, reads EAGVTQFPSHSVIEKGQTVTLRCDPISGHDNLYWYRRVMGKEIKFLLHFVKESKQDESGMPNNRFLAERTGGTYSTLKVQPAELEDSGVYFCASSQLTGVEGYTFGSGTRLTVV.

In its sample, this clonotype was seen once. The genes are TRBV30 and TRBJ1-2; D may be TRBD1 (6 bases). Germline V gene lookup returns CDR1 GTSNPN and CDR2 SVGIG (reference sequence). Trimming shortened V by 4 bases and J by 2 bases, and 17 bases separated the two germline ends. This CDR3 region has 15 residues. In DNA, the CDR3 is TGTGCCTGGAAAGACAGGTGGGTGGCCAACTATGGCTACACCTTC. Its translation: CAWKDRWVANYGYTF.

The sample holds many counts of this clonotype. The chain carries TRBV29-1 and TRBJ2-1; TRBD2 is a possible D gene (5 bases). The CDR3 length is 16 residues. The ends were cut back, 3 bases at V and 0 bases at J, with 15 bases in the middle. CDR1 is SQVTM, CDR2 ANQGSEA, per germline. Here the CDR3 reads CSVEVGLLSSYNEQFF. CDR3 DNA sequence: TGCAGCGTTGAGGTTGGACTGCTGAGCTCCTACAATGAGCAGTTCTTC.

This clonotype has just a few counts. The V call is TRBV9, the J call TRBJ2-3; D gene uncertain. The CDR3 contains 14 residues. The ends were cut back, 5 bases at V and 3 bases at J, with 13 bases in the middle. Germline V gives CDR1 SGDLS, CDR2 YYNGEE. The CDR3 region is CASREGLGTDTQYF. The DNA of the CDR3 is TGTGCCAGCAGAGAAGGATTGGGAACAGATACGCAGTATTTT.

V and J are TRBV20-1 and TRBJ2-1, with 12 nucleotides matching TRBD2. V gave up 1 base and J gave up 8 bases; unmatched junction bases: 3. The germline CDR1 and CDR2 sequences are DFQATT and SNEGSKA (reference sequence). The CDR3 sequence is 14 residues long. DNA for the CDR3: TGCAGTGCTAGAGCTAGCGGGAGGGGTGATGAGCAGTTCTTC. This sequence encodes CSARASGRGDEQFF.

Many counts were recorded for this clonotype. This chain joins TRBV7-2 and TRBJ1-2; maybe TRBD1 (5 bases). V lost 1 base and J lost 5, with 11 bases in between. The CDR3 covers 14 residues. CDR1 is SGHTA and CDR2 is FQGNSA in the germline V gene. CDR3 amino acids: CASSLGQRTYGYTF. For the CDR3, the DNA is TGTGCCAGCAGCTTAGGGCAGCGGACATATGGCTACACCTTC.

This clonotype was counted a single time. The gene calls are TRBV29-1 and TRBJ2-1; no clear D gene. There are 11 residues in the CDR3. V was clipped by 6 bases and J by 8 bases, with 11 bases between them. The germline V gene has CDR1 SQVTM and CDR2 ANQGSEA. CDR3 sequence: CSVPFRDEQFF. The CDR3 nucleotides are TGCAGCGTGCCCTTTCGGGATGAGCAGTTCTTC.

Notes on this clonotype: A read error may be the cause here, since a much bigger clone is one base away. J is TRBJ2-7 and V is TRBV12-3 or TRBV12-4; 8 nucleotides agree with TRBD2. CDR3 length equals 14 residues. CDR3: CASRLGSGVYEQYF. The CDR3 nucleotides read TGTGCCAGCAGGTTAGGTAGCGGGGTTTACGAGCAGTACTTC.

The chain has TRBV21-1 and TRBJ2-7; the table's D call of TRBD1 was not tested on the DNA. The J call may not be correct, given that the DNA end is closer to TRBJ2-4. TRBV21-1 counts as a pseudogene. The CDR3 consists of 15 residues. CDR3 residues: CASSNRGTGGNIQYF. The CDR3 DNA sequence: TGTGCCAGCAGCAACCGAGGGACAGGGGGAAACATTCAGTACTTC.

CDR3 sequence (DNA): TGTGCCTGGAGTGCGGTGCGGACAGGGTTTTTAGATGAGCAGTTCTTC. It codes for CAWSAVRTGFLDEQFF. The chain has TRBV30 and TRBJ2-1, with 8 bases identical to TRBD1. From germline, CDR1 is GTSNPN and CDR2 SVGIG (reference sequence). The length of the CDR3 is 16 residues. The V gene end was trimmed by 1 base and the J gene end by 8 bases; junction bases not matched to a gene: 13.

This clonotype was counted a few times. V gene TRBV20-1 combines with J gene TRBJ2-7, with 13 bases fitting TRBD2. CDR1 is DFQATT and CDR2 is SNEGSKA in the germline V gene (reference sequence). The CDR3 length is 17 residues. With V trimmed by 5 bases and J by 0 bases, 10 bases remained unmatched. The CDR3 loop is CSADPTSGRGISYEQYF. CDR3 nucleotide sequence: TGCAGTGCTGATCCAACTAGCGGGAGGGGAATCTCCTACGAGCAGTACTTC.

This chain uses TRBV6-5 with TRBJ2-7; TRBD1 aligns across 7 bases. The CDR3 runs to 15 residues. Per germline, CDR1 MNHEY and CDR2 SVGAGI. J was trimmed by 2 bases and V by 0 bases; bases with no gene match: 4. CDR3 coding DNA: TGTGCCAGCAGTTACTCTAGGGGGCCCGCCTACGAGCAGTACTTC. Translated, it gives CASSYSRGPAYEQYF.

The chain is built from TRBV7-2 and TRBJ1-2; no definite D call. The germline gives CDR1 SGHTA, CDR2 FQGNSA. The CDR3 consists of 12 residues. With 6 bases removed from V and 7 bases from J, the gap between germline ends came to 12 bases. The CDR3 DNA sequence: TGTGCCAGCAGTCTTCAACATCTTGGCTACACCTTC. Its protein is CASSLQHLGYTF.

This chain uses TRBV28 with TRBJ1-2, with D unclear. The CDR3 loop spans 11 amino acids. V lost 7 bases to trimming and J lost 8 bases, with 11 bases between them. Per the germline V gene, CDR1 is MDHEN and CDR2 is SYDVKM. The DNA for the CDR3 is TGTGCCAGCACCTCGGGTGACGGCTACACCTTC. Its translation is CASTSGDGYTF.

On this clonotype itself: At one of its ends the junction is not consistent with the germline gene, which may arise from a read error. CDR3 amino acids: CASRLTRSVPHNEQVF. The CDR3, as DNA: TGTGCCAGCAGGCTAACTAGGAGCGTCCCCCACAATGAGCAGGTCTTC. The gene calls are TRBV5-6 and TRBJ2-1, with TRBD2 as a possible D gene (5 bases). This CDR3 comprises 16 residues. Per germline, CDR1 SGHDT and CDR2 YYEEEE.